This entry is about one T cell receptor beta chain. Its binding antigen is unknown. No clone much larger than this one lies a single base away; base qualities are absent. The source of the sample is a study of T cell responses to AZD1222 COVID-19 vaccine (dated by TCRdb to the early 2020s). For context, the study as a whole: Because spike-specific TCR depth and breadth did not differ between the two schedules, AZD1222 recipients who got a second dose at roughly 4 weeks were pooled with those who got a second dose at roughly 12 weeks. A total of 233 trial participants underwent TCR sequencing, of whom 207 had received two doses of AZD1222 and about 26 had received two doses of the MenACWY control vaccine. Trial participants were enrolled by age into 18-55, 56-69 and 70-plus year subgroups, with approximately 150, 30 and 60 TCR-sequenced participants respectively.

The CDR3 regions of human TCRbeta chains were analyzed by immunosequencing. The original methods were these. Repertoire TCRs were checked for matches against a reference library of SARS-CoV-2-specific TCRs that had been generated using the MIRA antigen-specificity platform. Breadth was defined as the fraction of unique TCRs that were SARS-CoV-2-associated. Depth was defined as the fraction of total T cells that were SARS-CoV-2-associated. Using the MIRA data, every spike-specific TCR was mapped to the spike region that the TCR reacted to and assigned to either a CD4 or a CD8 class. Log10-transformed breadth and depth values were compared by one-way ANOVA with Sidak's multiple comparisons tests. This is the immuneACCESS table as TCRdb keeps it, with only in-frame sequences that have V and J called. A part of the clones is gone; compared with another copy, unresolved V genes explain less than half, and the rest is unexplained. For V, J and clone size, that table is used; D and trimming come from the DNA. A total of some 140,000 clones appear in this sample, roughly 80% of them only once. The ten largest make up 4.1% of the sample.

CDR1 and CDR2 were assigned from the germline V gene (reference sequence) as SEHNR and FQNEAQ. Including cysteine and phenylalanine, the CDR3 has 14 amino acids. Only CDR3 DNA is held: 42 bases, read in frame from base 1. Here V drops 5 bases and J drops 1 base, and the junction holds 2 bases not matched to any gene. Summary of the overall study and its limitations: Only six or seven AZD1222 recipients were SARS-CoV-2 seropositive at baseline, limiting conclusions about previously exposed vaccinees. The 56-69-year group was small, and its depth increase did not reach significance, likely because of low power. Because no samples from the day 14 peak response were available, repertoires could be characterized only after the peak T cell response. Most participants were white British and females outnumbered males, and the authors suggested that clonal diversity may have been underestimated. Nearly half of unique spike-specific TCRs reportedly recognized epitopes outside regions mutated in the B.1.351 and B.1.1.7 variants. After two AZD1222 doses, both the breadth and the depth of spike-specific TCRs were significantly higher than at day 0 and than in MenACWY recipients. The whole spike protein was spanned by vaccine-associated CD4 TCRs, and dominant responses were seen in regions 160-218 and 743-854.

The intended sense of this specimen's time point label: baseline before first vaccination. Vaccinee samples were obtained from the UK trials COV001 and COV002, which included a single-blind randomized controlled phase 2/3 trial of AZD1222 (ChAdOx1 nCoV-19) in healthy adults. For TCRbeta chain sequencing, PBMC samples from trial participants were taken at day 0 and at day 28 after the second dose. The source material was peripheral blood, sampled on day 0 of AZD1222 vaccination. The rearranged chain carries TRBV7-9 and TRBJ1-1, with 9 bases matching TRBD1. This receptor was obtained from an adult in good health. The CDR3 protein sequence reads: CASSRTGANTEAFF. The nucleotides are TGTGCCAGCAGCCGGACAGGGGCGAACACTGAAGCTTTCTTT.